Listed here is a single TCR beta chain. The assay was immunoSEQ multiplex PCR, and TCRdb's table has in-frame clones only and misses some. The sample shows about 15,000 clones, about 92% of them seen only once. The data belong to a study of blood T cell repertoires in COVID-19. Study summary: Samples of COVID-19 (acute and convalescent) were obtained from the United States, Italy and Spain. Sources were T cells, B-cell-depleted T cells, or PBMCs; the material itself was cDNA or gDNA.

The CDR3 has 15 amino acids. Germline V CDR1 and CDR2: SGHVS, FQNEAQ. Losses at the gene ends were 5 bases for V and 4 bases for J; bases not matched to a gene: 6. J is TRBJ1-4 and V is TRBV7-8, with 8 bases lining up with TRBD1. The sequenced material came from peripheral blood. The TCR originated in a human donor with active COVID-19. The donor label of this sample is uncertain. The CDR3 DNA follows: TGTGCCAGCAGCATACAGGGGGGGAATAATGAAAAACTGTTTTTT. It codes for CASSIQGGNNEKLFF. The variable domain in full, with the rest retrieved from reference TRBV7-8 and TRBJ1-4, is GAGVSQSPRYKVAKRGQDVALRCDPISGHVSLFWYQQALGQGPEFLTYFQNEAQLDKSGLPSDRFFAERPEGSVSTLKIQRTQQEDSAVYLCASSIQGGNNEKLFFGSGTQLSVL.